Many counts were recorded for the clone carrying this T cell receptor (beta chain). The second PCR ran about 6 to 11 cycles with a sample-barcoded 5' primer and J-beta primers. TCRdb called the 5' RACE reads again in MiXCR, with one record for every CDR3 protein. The sample has some 1.5 million distinct CDR3 sequences, under 30% seen once. Germline V gene sequence: CDR1 KGHDR, CDR2 SFDVKD. The CDR3 has 15 amino acids. Trimming pared 3 bases from V and 1 base from J, leaving 11 bases between. The data originate from a study of blood T cells in healthy people across ages. The specimen was blood. The chain carries TRBV24-1 and TRBJ2-5; D gene unclear. The receptor's source is a woman aged 30 to 39 in good health. Here the CDR3 reads CATSDPRIPQETQYF. CDR3 in DNA: TGTGCCACCAGTGATCCCCGCATCCCCCAAGAGACCCAGTACTTC.